This T cell receptor (beta chain) was observed in a study of T-cell memory formation after mild COVID-19. The CDR3 runs to 14 residues. Germline V lookup: CDR1 LGHDT, CDR2 YNNKEL (reference sequence). Trimming cost V 3 bases and J 2 bases, with 8 bases left between them. TCRdb ran MiXCR on the 5' RACE reads and lists one entry per CDR3 protein. The data contain about 260,000 distinct CDR3 sequences, approximately 8.4% of them singletons. This sequence originates from a man between 18 and 29 years old who had mild COVID-19 (a few samples of this study predate the infection). Cell type and time point are not known. The specimen sequenced was PBMCs or a T cell subset sorted from them (not recorded which). The genes are TRBV3-1 and TRBJ1-5; D gene unclear. CDR3 in amino acids: CASSQAWGNQPQHF. CDR3 sequence (DNA): TGTGCCAGCAGCCAGGCTTGGGGCAATCAGCCCCAGCATTTT.